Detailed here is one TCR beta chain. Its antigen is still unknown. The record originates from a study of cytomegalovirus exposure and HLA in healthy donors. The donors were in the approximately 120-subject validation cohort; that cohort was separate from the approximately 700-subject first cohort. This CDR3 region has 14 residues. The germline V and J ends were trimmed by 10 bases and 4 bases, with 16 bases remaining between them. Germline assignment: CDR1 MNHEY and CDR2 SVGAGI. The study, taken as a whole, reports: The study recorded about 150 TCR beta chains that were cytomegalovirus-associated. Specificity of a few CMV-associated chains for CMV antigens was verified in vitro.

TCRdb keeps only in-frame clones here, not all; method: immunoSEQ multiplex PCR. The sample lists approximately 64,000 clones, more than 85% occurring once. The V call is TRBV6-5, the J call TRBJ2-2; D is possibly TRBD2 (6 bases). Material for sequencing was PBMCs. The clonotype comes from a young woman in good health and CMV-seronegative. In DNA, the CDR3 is TGTGCCATCAGGAGGGTTTCAGGCACCGGGGAGCTGTTTTTT. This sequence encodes CAIRRVSGTGELFF.